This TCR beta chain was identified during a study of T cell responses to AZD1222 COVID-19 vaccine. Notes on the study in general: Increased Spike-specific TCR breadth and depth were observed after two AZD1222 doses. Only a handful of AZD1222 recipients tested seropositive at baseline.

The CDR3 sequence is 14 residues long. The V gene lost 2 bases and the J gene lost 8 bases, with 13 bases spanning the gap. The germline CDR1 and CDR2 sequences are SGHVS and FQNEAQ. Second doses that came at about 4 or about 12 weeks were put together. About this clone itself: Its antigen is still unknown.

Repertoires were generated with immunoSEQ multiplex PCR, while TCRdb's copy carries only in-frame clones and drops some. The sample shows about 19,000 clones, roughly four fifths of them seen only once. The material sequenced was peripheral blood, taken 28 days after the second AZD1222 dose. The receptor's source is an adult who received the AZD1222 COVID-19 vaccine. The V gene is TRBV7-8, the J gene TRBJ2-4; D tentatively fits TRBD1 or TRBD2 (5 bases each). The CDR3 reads CASSLQVGGDIQYF. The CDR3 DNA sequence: TGTGCCAGCAGCTTACAGGTTGGGGGAGACATTCAGTACTTC.